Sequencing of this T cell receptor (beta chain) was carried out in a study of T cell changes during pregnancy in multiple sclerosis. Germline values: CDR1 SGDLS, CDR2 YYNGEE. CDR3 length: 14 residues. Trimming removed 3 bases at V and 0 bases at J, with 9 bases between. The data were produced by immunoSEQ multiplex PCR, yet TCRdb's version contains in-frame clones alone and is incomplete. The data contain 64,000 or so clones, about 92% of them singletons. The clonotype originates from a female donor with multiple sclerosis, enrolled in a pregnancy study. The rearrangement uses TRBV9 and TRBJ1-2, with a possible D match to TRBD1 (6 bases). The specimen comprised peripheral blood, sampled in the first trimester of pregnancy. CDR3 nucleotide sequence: TGTGCCAGCAGCGCGACAGGCTCTAACTATGGCTACACCTTC. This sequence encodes CASSATGSNYGYTF.